This TCR beta chain stems from a study of T cell responses to AZD1222 COVID-19 vaccine. General study findings and limits: Researchers took repertoire samples only after the peak T cell response had come. Two doses of AZD1222 preceded a rise in Spike-specific TCR breadth and depth.

Investigators merged groups given second doses at roughly 4 or roughly 12 weeks. Here immunoSEQ multiplex PCR was the method, and the copy in TCRdb shows in-frame clones only, minus some. The data show tens of thousands of clones, roughly 80% seen once. Regarding this clone: Antigen: not known.

The CDR3 loop spans 15 amino acids. Germline CDR1 SGHTA, CDR2 FQGTGA. V lost 6 bases, J lost 8 bases, and 13 bases stayed unmatched. Sequencing was performed on peripheral blood, taken 28 days after the second AZD1222 dose. The chain uses TRBV7-3 and TRBJ1-2, with 9 bases identical to TRBD1. This TCR derives from an adult who received the AZD1222 COVID-19 vaccine. CDR3 sequence: CASSFEPGQGFGYTF. For the CDR3, the DNA is TGTGCCAGCAGTTTCGAGCCGGGACAGGGTTTCGGCTACACCTTC.